This is a list of T cell receptor beta chains from one sample in a study of cytomegalovirus exposure and HLA in healthy donors. TCRdb's copy holds only in-frame clones and misses some; the assay was immunoSEQ multiplex PCR. The data show roughly 150,000 clones, roughly 82% seen once. The sample consisted of PBMCs. Receptors were obtained from a young man in good health and CMV-seropositive. Both conserved end residues are part of each CDR3. D genes are given only for firm matches. Rows may omit the clone size; those that give it use once, few, many or a size class.

v_call	clone_size	cdr3_length	j_call	d_call	cdr3_aa	cdr3_nt
TRBV2	-	14	TRBJ2-7	TRBD2	CASSGAGGRYEQYF	TGTGCCAGCAGTGGGGCGGGAGGGCGCTACGAGCAGTACTTC
TRBV1	-	20	TRBJ2-3	-	CTSSQDPIRGREGRSDTQYF	TGCACCAGCAGCCAAGATCCCATTCGTGGGCGGGAGGGCCGCTCAGATACGCAGTATTTT
TRBV12-5	-	14	TRBJ1-3	-	CASALGARGNTIYF	TGTGCTAGTGCCCTGGGGGCGCGCGGAAACACCATATATTTT
TRBV2	-	13	TRBJ2-5	-	CASSESAYGAQYF	TGTGCCAGCAGTGAGTCGGCCTACGGGGCCCAGTACTTC
TRBV2	-	16	TRBJ2-3	TRBD2	CASSKLAGGSTDTQYF	TGTGCCAGCAGTAAACTAGCGGGAGGGAGCACAGATACGCAGTATTTT
TRBV28	-	22	TRBJ2-1	-	CASSSRTPALRGSGNRYNEQFF	TGTGCCAGCAGTTCGCGAACCCCAGCCTTACGGGGATCGGGGAACCGCTACAATGAGCAGTTCTTC
TRBV15	-	17	TRBJ2-2	-	CATSRDRGGTNTGELFF	TGTGCCACCAGCAGAGATCGCGGAGGGACGAACACCGGGGAGCTGTTTTTT
TRBV5-5	-	16	TRBJ1-1	TRBD1	CASSFTGARSNTEAFF	TGTGCCAGCAGCTTTACAGGGGCGCGGTCGAACACTGAAGCTTTCTTT
TRBV11-2	-	14	TRBJ1-2	-	CASSRGGDNYGYTF	TGTGCCAGCAGCCGAGGAGGGGATAACTATGGCTACACCTTC
TRBV7-8	-	18	TRBJ2-4	TRBD1	CASSLRGTELGPKNIQYF	TGTGCCAGCAGCTTGAGAGGGACAGAGTTAGGGCCGAAAAACATTCAGTACTTC
TRBV2	few	13	TRBJ2-7	TRBD1	CASKDRETYEQYF	TGTGCCAGCAAGGACAGGGAAACCTACGAGCAGTACTTC
TRBV6-1	few	16	TRBJ1-1	TRBD1	CASSEGWDRGDLKAFF	TGTGCCAGCAGTGAAGGATGGGACAGGGGGGACCTAAAAGCTTTCTTT
TRBV5-1	-	14	TRBJ1-2	TRBD1	CASSQWTGGYGYTF	TGCGCCAGCAGCCAATGGACAGGGGGCTATGGCTACACCTTC
TRBV7-2	once	14	TRBJ1-5	-	CASSLEGPGQPQHF	TGTGCCAGCAGCTTAGAGGGGCCGGGTCAGCCCCAGCATTTT
TRBV11-1	-	16	TRBJ2-5	TRBD2	CASSLGTSEWSETQYF	TGTGCCAGCAGCTTAGGGACTAGCGAATGGTCAGAGACCCAGTACTTC
TRBV11-2	-	18	TRBJ2-6	TRBD1	CASSKGQGIPSGANVLTF	TGTGCCAGCAGCAAGGGACAGGGGATTCCCTCTGGGGCCAACGTCCTGACTTTC
TRBV7-9	once	15	TRBJ2-1	-	CASSLELSSFHEQFF	TGTGCCAGCAGCTTAGAATTGTCTAGTTTCCATGAGCAGTTCTTC
TRBV28	-	17	TRBJ2-4	-	CASRTGGGDIAKNIQYF	TGTGCCAGCAGAACTGGTGGAGGGGATATAGCCAAAAACATTCAGTACTTC
TRBV27	-	14	TRBJ2-7	TRBD2	CASSPGRSSYEQYF	TGTGCCAGCAGTCCCGGGAGGAGCTCCTACGAGCAGTACTTC
TRBV10-2	few	15	TRBJ1-6	TRBD1	CASSERQGGNSPLHF	TGCGCCAGCAGTGAAAGGCAGGGGGGTAATTCACCCCTCCACTTT
TRBV9	once	14	TRBJ1-5	-	CASSEGGGTQPQHF	TGTGCCAGCAGCGAGGGGGGGGGCACCCAGCCCCAGCATTTT
TRBV2	-	16	TRBJ2-2	-	CASSEISTGNTGELFF	TGTGCCAGCAGTGAAATATCAACAGGGAACACCGGGGAGCTGTTTTTT
TRBV28	-	13	TRBJ1-2	-	CASRSNRETGYTF	TGTGCCAGCAGGTCAAACAGGGAAACTGGCTACACCTTC
TRBV2	once	13	TRBJ2-2	-	CASSETVTGELFF	TGTGCCAGCAGTGAAACAGTAACCGGGGAGCTGTTTTTT
TRBV6-6	-	15	TRBJ2-2	TRBD2	CASSISGGRTGELFF	TGTGCCAGCAGCATTAGCGGGGGGCGGACCGGGGAGCTGTTTTTT
TRBV5-1	-	16	TRBJ2-7	TRBD1	CASSLGGTGERREQYF	TGCGCCAGCAGCTTGGGGGGGACAGGGGAAAGACGGGAGCAGTACTTC
TRBV19	once	16	TRBJ2-5	TRBD1	CASSPYRGVALETQYF	TGTGCCAGTAGTCCGTACAGGGGAGTGGCATTAGAGACCCAGTACTTC
TRBV28	-	14	TRBJ1-4	-	CASSLPWGDEKLFF	TGTGCCAGCAGTCTACCCTGGGGGGATGAAAAACTGTTTTTT
TRBV19	-	16	TRBJ1-5	TRBD1	CASSSSGTGANQPQHF	TGTGCCAGTAGTAGTTCCGGGACAGGGGCCAATCAGCCCCAGCATTTT
TRBV5-1	-	13	TRBJ1-1	TRBD1	CASRLTGDTEAFF	TGCGCCAGCAGGTTGACAGGGGATACTGAAGCTTTCTTT
TRBV5-8	-	12	TRBJ2-7	-	CASSLERGWQYF	TGTGCCAGCAGCTTGGAAAGAGGGTGGCAGTACTTC
TRBV6-5	-	15	TRBJ2-2	TRBD1	CASSYGTGVTGELFF	TGTGCCAGCAGTTACGGGACAGGCGTCACCGGGGAGCTGTTTTTT
TRBV6-5	-	13	TRBJ2-7	TRBD1	CATRTGDFYEQYF	TGTGCCACCCGGACAGGGGATTTCTACGAGCAGTACTTC
TRBV6-6	-	13	TRBJ2-2	-	CASSSTSTGELFF	TGTGCCAGCAGTTCCACAAGCACCGGGGAGCTGTTTTTT
TRBV30	-	13	TRBJ1-2	TRBD1	CAWGTGGIYGYTF	TGTGCCTGGGGGACAGGGGGCATTTATGGCTACACCTTC
TRBV5-1	-	12	TRBJ2-7	TRBD2	CASSSGVYEQYF	TGCGCCAGCAGCAGCGGGGTCTACGAGCAGTACTTC
TRBV27	once	16	TRBJ1-6	-	CASSRAGTGINSPLHF	TGTGCCAGCAGTCGAGCGGGGACGGGAATTAATTCACCCCTCCACTTT
TRBV2	-	16	TRBJ1-3	-	CASTEGGLLSGNTIYF	TGTGCCAGCACCGAGGGCGGTTTACTCTCTGGAAACACCATATATTTT
TRBV2	-	14	TRBJ2-7	TRBD1	CASSERTGGNEQYF	TGTGCCAGCAGTGAAAGGACAGGGGGAAACGAGCAGTACTTC
TRBV9	few	15	TRBJ1-1	-	CASSVAAGSDTEAFF	TGTGCCAGCAGCGTAGCCGCGGGGTCGGACACTGAAGCTTTCTTT
TRBV2	-	13	TRBJ2-7	-	CASSEARSSEQYF	TGTGCCAGCAGTGAAGCTCGTAGCAGCGAGCAGTACTTC